The 32 T cell receptor beta chains reported below all come from one sample, sequenced in a study of T cells expressing NK-cell markers. Each CDR3 protein gets one entry in TCRdb, which reprocessed the 5' RACE reads and gives no DNA. The table for this sample gives 500,000 or so distinct CDR3 sequences. Sequencing was done on a sample of blood T cells: a sorted CD56 or NKG2C T cell subset, CD4+ or CD8+ T cells, or bulk PBMC T cells (not recorded which). These receptors all come from a man aged 18 to 30 in good health.

The V gene is TRBV5-1, the J gene TRBJ2-1; TCRdb picks TRBD2, but there is no DNA to check that call. Germline-derived CDR1 and CDR2 are SGHRS and YFSETQ. This CDR3 spans 16 amino acids. CDR3 residues: CASSLDPREGPNEQFF.

The CDR3 is CASSARNSQQVYNEQFF. J is TRBJ2-1 and V is TRBV18; with no DNA, the TCRdb D assignment of TRBD1 cannot be verified. The CDR3 loop spans 17 amino acids. Germline V gene sequence: CDR1 KGHSH, CDR2 LQKENI. The variable domain in full, with the rest retrieved from reference TRBV18 and TRBJ2-1, is NAGVMQNPRHLVRRRGQEARLRCSPMKGHSHVYWYRQLPEEGLKFMVYLQKENIIDESGMPKERFSAEFPKEGPSILRIQQVVRGDSAAYFCASSARNSQQVYNEQFFGPGTRLTVL.

J is TRBJ2-3 and V is TRBV7-3; TCRdb selects TRBD2, and the lack of DNA leaves this call unchecked. The germline V gene has CDR1 SGHTA and CDR2 FQGTGA. The CDR3 sequence is 18 residues long. The CDR3 sequence: CASSQAPSGRAGLDTQYF.

V usage is TRBV20-1 and J usage is TRBJ2-1; the D call from TCRdb, TRBD1, cannot be confirmed without DNA. The CDR3 has 16 residues. Per germline, CDR1 DFQATT and CDR2 SNEGSKA (reference sequence). The chain's CDR3 is CSARWGAGGSGNEQFF.

The chain has TRBV7-8 and TRBJ2-1; TCRdb indicates TRBD1, and absent DNA this call remains unverified. This CDR3 region has 16 residues. CDR1 SGHVS and CDR2 FQNEAQ come from the germline V gene. CDR3 amino acids: CASSSPRGFSYNEQFF.

The chain has TRBV6-5 and TRBJ2-7; the D gene TCRdb calls, TRBD1, cannot be checked with no DNA. CDR1 and CDR2 (germline): MNHEY, SVGAGI. The CDR3 runs 13 residues. The CDR3 reads CASSLGPYYEQYF.

The chain employs TRBV10-3 and TRBJ2-1; TCRdb designates TRBD2, a call that cannot be tested without DNA. The length of the CDR3 is 16 residues. From germline, CDR1 is ENHRY and CDR2 SYGVKD. The CDR3: CAISETGGRLGNEQFF.

J is TRBJ2-1 and V is TRBV4-3; TCRdb names TRBD1, which stays unverified in the absence of DNA. The germline V gene encodes CDR1 LGHNA and CDR2 YSLEER. The CDR3 totals 17 residues. The CDR3 is CASSAGTATPTNNEQFF.

This chain connects TRBV28 to TRBJ2-1; no DNA is available, so the TRBD2 call from TCRdb remains unchecked. This CDR3 has 15 residues. CDR1 and CDR2 from the germline V gene are MDHEN and SYDVKM. CDR3 sequence: CASSFLGTSSSEQFF.

This chain connects TRBV4-2 to TRBJ2-1; TCRdb designates TRBD2, a call that cannot be tested without DNA. The CDR3 extends over 19 amino acids. The germline V gene encodes CDR1 LGHNA and CDR2 YNFKEQ. CDR3 region: CASSHRTVSAGANYNEQFF.

CDR3 region: CAWRPLAGGLGFF. This chain links TRBV30 with TRBJ2-1; the D call from TCRdb, TRBD2, cannot be confirmed without DNA. CDR3 size: 13 residues. Germline V gene lookup returns CDR1 GTSNPN and CDR2 SVGIG (reference sequence). The variable domain in full, completed from reference TRBV30 and TRBJ2-1, reads SQTIHQWPATLVQPVGSPLSLECTVEGTSNPNLYWYRQAAGRGLQLLFYSVGIGQISSEVPQNLSASRPQDRQFILSSKKLLLSDSGFYLCAWRPLAGGLGFFGPGTRLTVL.

The chain recombines TRBV20-1 with TRBJ2-1; the D gene TCRdb calls, TRBD1, cannot be checked with no DNA. Germline V gives CDR1 DFQATT, CDR2 SNEGSKA (reference sequence). CDR3 size: 14 residues. The CDR3 region is CSALQGWEHNEQFF.

The chain has TRBV6-5 and TRBJ2-1; TCRdb's D call of TRBD2 is untestable without DNA. The CDR3 has 15 amino acids. Germline values: CDR1 MNHEY, CDR2 SVGAGI. CDR3 loop: CASSLSSASYNEQFF.

This sequence joins TRBV29-1 and TRBJ1-1. This CDR3 is 13 amino acids long. CDR1 is SQVTM, CDR2 ANQGSEA, per germline. The CDR3 region is CSAGLLANTEAFF.

The chain links TRBV4-1 to TRBJ1-5; TCRdb names TRBD1, which stays unverified in the absence of DNA. CDR3 size: 17 residues. The germline V gene encodes CDR1 MGHRA and CDR2 YSYEKL. The CDR3 spells CASSQEAWGAKDQPQHF.

CDR3 amino acids: CASSSFPLGLAGGPGEQFF. V usage is TRBV5-1 and J usage is TRBJ2-1; TCRdb gives TRBD2 as the D gene, but with no DNA this cannot be confirmed. This CDR3 has 19 amino acids. From germline, CDR1 is SGHRS and CDR2 YFSETQ.

The V and J genes are TRBV7-2 and TRBJ2-3; TCRdb indicates TRBD2, and absent DNA this call remains unverified. Germline V lookup: CDR1 SGHTA, CDR2 FQGNSA. The CDR3 sequence is 19 residues long. CDR3 in amino acids: CASSFRGAWREVLPDTQYF.

The chain has TRBV21-1 and TRBJ2-6; TCRdb outputs TRBD1, but without DNA this stays unchecked. TRBV21-1 is an annotated pseudogene. The CDR3 runs 16 residues. The CDR3 is CASKTGTGYGANVLTF.

The chain has TRBV11-2 and TRBJ2-1; TCRdb lists TRBD1, though no DNA is available to test this call. The CDR3 is made up of 16 amino acids. In germline, CDR1 is SGHAT, CDR2 FQNNGV. The CDR3 is CASTKIPGGKGNEQFF.

This chain links TRBV15 with TRBJ2-5; checking the TCRdb D call of TRBD2 is not possible without DNA. From germline, CDR1 is LNHNV and CDR2 YYDKDF (reference sequence). The CDR3 is 16 amino acids. CDR3 loop: CATSRTIAGVEETQYF. Filled out from reference TRBV15 and TRBJ2-5, the complete variable domain reads DAMVIQNPRYQVTQFGKPVTLSCSQTLNHNVMYWYQQKSSQAPKLLFHYYDKDFNNEADTPDNFQSRRPNTSFCFLDIRSPGLGDTAMYLCATSRTIAGVEETQYFGPGTRLLVL.

This chain uses TRBV7-9 with TRBJ2-6. Germline CDR1 is SEHNR and CDR2 is FQNEAQ (reference sequence). This CDR3 has 15 amino acids. CDR3: CASSYRGLGANVLTF.

This chain uses TRBV29-1 with TRBJ2-1; the TRBD2 assignment by TCRdb is unverifiable without DNA. CDR3 length: 14 residues. Germline CDR1 reads SQVTM; CDR2 reads ANQGSEA. The CDR3 sequence is CSVESQREWGEQFF.

J is TRBJ2-7 and V is TRBV12-3 or TRBV12-4; checking the TCRdb D call of TRBD1 is not possible without DNA. The CDR3 length is 17 residues. The chain's CDR3 is CASSLSRGGRTSYEQYF.

J is TRBJ2-1 and V is TRBV20-1; TCRdb gives TRBD2 as the D gene, but with no DNA this cannot be confirmed. From germline, CDR1 is DFQATT and CDR2 SNEGSKA (reference sequence). The CDR3 sequence is 13 residues long. CDR3 residues: CSATVIAGDEQFF.

The rearrangement links TRBV29-1 to TRBJ2-7; TCRdb's D call, TRBD1, is unchecked because there is no DNA. The V gene's germline CDR1 is SQVTM and CDR2 ANQGSEA. The CDR3 runs to 12 residues. This CDR3 is CSIWDRGSEQYF.

The chain couples TRBV12-3 or TRBV12-4 to TRBJ2-5. CDR3 length equals 11 residues. Here the CDR3 reads CASSNIDGEYF.

The chain carries TRBV5-1 and TRBJ2-5; there is no DNA to check the TCRdb D call of TRBD1. This CDR3 has 14 amino acids. CDR1 and CDR2 from the germline V gene are SGHRS and YFSETQ. This chain's CDR3 is CASRETAREETQYF.

The rearrangement uses TRBV4-3 and TRBJ2-7. This CDR3 contains 17 residues. Looked up from germline, CDR1 is LGHNA and CDR2 is YSLEER. CDR3 protein: CASSQDHSRLYSYEQYF.

The chain links TRBV4-1 to TRBJ2-1. There are 14 residues in the CDR3. Germline CDR1 is MGHRA and CDR2 is YSYEKL. The CDR3 sequence is CASSQGDSYNEQFF.

The J gene is TRBJ2-3, the V gene TRBV29-1; as DNA is missing, the TRBD1 call by TCRdb cannot be tested. The CDR3 contains 12 residues. From germline, CDR1 is SQVTM and CDR2 ANQGSEA. The CDR3 sequence is CSVADRGYTQYF.

The rearrangement joins TRBV7-9 to TRBJ2-1; TCRdb's D call of TRBD1 is untestable without DNA. Germline V lookup: CDR1 SEHNR, CDR2 FQNEAQ (reference sequence). CDR3 length: 17 amino acids. CDR3 loop: CASSLGLRDRDYNEQFF. The full variable domain, completed using reference TRBV7-9 and TRBJ2-1, is DTGVSQNPRHKITKRGQNVTFRCDPISEHNRLYWYRQTLGQGPEFLTYFQNEAQLEKSRLLSDRFSAERPKGSFSTLEIQRTEQGDSAMYLCASSLGLRDRDYNEQFFGPGTRLTVL.

This sequence joins TRBV30 and TRBJ1-4; the TCRdb D gene call, TRBD1, has no DNA to confirm it. The CDR3 has 13 amino acids. Per germline, CDR1 GTSNPN and CDR2 SVGIG (reference sequence). The chain's CDR3 is CAWGTGSDEKLFF.